The T cell receptor beta chain described here comes from a study of multiple sclerosis patients with progressive multifocal leukoencephalopathy. About this clone itself: The target antigen is unknown. One end of the junction does not line up with germline, which may come from a read error.

General study findings and limits: In most PML patients, TRB repertoires appeared less diverse by entropy. Expanded clones at PML onset predated and persisted through natalizumab therapy.

Stated time point: approximately 11 months of natalizumab therapy. Germline CDR1 SNHLY, CDR2 FYNNEI. The CDR3 consists of 14 residues. The assay was run at survey level. Assay: immunoSEQ multiplex PCR; the TCRdb copy retains only in-frame clones and omits some. The sample yields about 25,000 clones, approximately 89% seen once. V is TRBV2 and J is TRBJ2-7; 7 bases are shared with TRBD1. This receptor was taken from a man aged 30 to 39 with multiple sclerosis. This sample comprised PBMCs, obtained from a patient treated with natalizumab. The CDR3 region is CASREETGAHEQYF. The CDR3 DNA reads TGTGCCAGCAGGGAAGAAACAGGGGCCCACGAGCAGTACTTC.